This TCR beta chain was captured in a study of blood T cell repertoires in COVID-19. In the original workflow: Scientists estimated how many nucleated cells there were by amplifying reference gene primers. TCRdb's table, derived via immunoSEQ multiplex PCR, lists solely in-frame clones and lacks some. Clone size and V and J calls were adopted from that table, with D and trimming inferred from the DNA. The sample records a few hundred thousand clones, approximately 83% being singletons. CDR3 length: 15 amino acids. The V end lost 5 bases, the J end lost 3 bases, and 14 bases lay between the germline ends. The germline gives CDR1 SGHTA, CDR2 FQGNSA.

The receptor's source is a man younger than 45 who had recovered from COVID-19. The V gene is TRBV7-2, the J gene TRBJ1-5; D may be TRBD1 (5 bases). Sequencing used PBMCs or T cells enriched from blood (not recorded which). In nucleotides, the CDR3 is TGTGCCAGCAGCCCATCGGCAGGGCACAATCAGCCCCAGCATTTT. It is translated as CASSPSAGHNQPQHF.